Each of the 21 T cell receptor beta chains below was sequenced from the same sample in a study of control samples from healthy donors and cancer patients. The data were produced by immunoSEQ multiplex PCR, yet TCRdb's version contains in-frame clones alone and is incomplete. The data show around 180,000 clones, with about 91% seen just once and over 4% held by the top ten. The source material was blood. These receptors all come from a woman in her thirties in good health.

In DNA, the CDR3 is TGTGCCAGCAGCCCTACAGGGATCACAGATACGCAGTATTTT. This translates into CASSPTGITDTQYF. The chain joins TRBV7-9 to TRBJ2-3; tentative D call: TRBD1 (6 bases). Germline CDR1 SEHNR, CDR2 FQNEAQ (reference sequence). The germline V and J ends were trimmed by 5 bases and 2 bases, with 11 bases remaining between them. This CDR3 has 14 amino acids.

V gene TRBV7-9 combines with J gene TRBJ2-1; 7 bases line up with TRBD2. V shed 3 bases and J 0 bases; nucleotides not matched to a gene: 2. The germline V gene has CDR1 SEHNR and CDR2 FQNEAQ (reference sequence). The CDR3 spans 15 residues. The CDR3 DNA sequence: TGTGCCAGCAGCTTCCGGGACTACTCCTACAATGAGCAGTTCTTC. Translation gives CASSFRDYSYNEQFF.

The V gene is TRBV29-1, the J gene TRBJ2-5; TRBD2 aligns across 8 bases. Per germline, CDR1 SQVTM and CDR2 ANQGSEA. This CDR3 contains 15 residues. CDR3 region: CSVLVSGTSGETQYF. The CDR3 DNA is TGCAGTGTTCTGGTTAGCGGGACCTCGGGAGAGACCCAGTACTTC.

A single count supports this clone. V gene TRBV2 combines with J gene TRBJ2-2; D might be TRBD1 (6 bases). The CDR3 length is 16 residues. The germline V gene has CDR1 SNHLY and CDR2 FYNNEI. Trimming pared 8 bases from V and 1 base from J, leaving 17 bases between. CDR3 sequence reads: CASLQGALRNTGELFF. The CDR3 DNA follows: TGTGCCAGCCTACAGGGTGCCCTGAGGAACACCGGGGAGCTGTTTTTT.

This chain joins TRBV5-1 and TRBJ2-7; TRBD1 aligns across 10 bases. Germline CDR1 is SGHRS and CDR2 is YFSETQ. J was trimmed by 4 bases and V by 0 bases; bases with no gene match: 7. This CDR3 has 16 amino acids. CDR3 loop: CASSLDATGGAYEQYF. The CDR3 nucleotides are TGCGCCAGCAGCTTGGACGCGACAGGGGGCGCTTACGAGCAGTACTTC. The full variable domain, in which reference TRBV5-1 and TRBJ2-7 provide the parts outside the CDR3, is KAGVTQTPRYLIKTRGQQVTLSCSPISGHRSVSWYQQTPGQGLQFLFEYFSETQRNKGNFPGRFSGRQFSNSRSEMNVSTLELGDSALYLCASSLDATGGAYEQYFGPGTRLTVT.

The chain is built from TRBV5-1 and TRBJ1-5; D may be TRBD1 (6 bases). The CDR3 length is 13 residues. In germline, CDR1 is SGHRS, CDR2 YFSETQ. Deletions cut 4 bases from V and 4 bases from J, with 9 bases between. Here the CDR3 reads CASSVDRNQPQHF. In DNA, the CDR3 is TGCGCCAGCAGCGTGGACAGAAATCAGCCCCAGCATTTT. Complete variable domain (other parts from reference TRBV5-1 and TRBJ1-5): KAGVTQTPRYLIKTRGQQVTLSCSPISGHRSVSWYQQTPGQGLQFLFEYFSETQRNKGNFPGRFSGRQFSNSRSEMNVSTLELGDSALYLCASSVDRNQPQHFGDGTRLSIL.

This chain connects TRBV6-5 to TRBJ2-1; 8 bases agree with TRBD2. CDR1 is MNHEY, CDR2 SVGAGI, per germline. The ends lost 4 bases at V and 1 base at J; junction bases unmatched: 6. This CDR3 spans 16 amino acids. The CDR3 is CASSSVGLVSYNEQFF. In nucleotides, the CDR3 is TGTGCCAGCAGTTCGGTGGGACTAGTATCCTACAATGAGCAGTTCTTC.

V usage is TRBV28 and J usage is TRBJ1-2; a possible D gene is TRBD1 (6 bases). The CDR3 spans 14 residues. Between the trimmed V and J ends, which lost 4 bases and 0 bases, there was a span of 9 bases. CDR1 is MDHEN and CDR2 is SYDVKM in the germline V gene. The CDR3 here is CASSSQGANYGYTF. CDR3 sequence (DNA): TGTGCCAGCAGTTCACAGGGTGCTAACTATGGCTACACCTTC.

J is TRBJ2-1 and V is TRBV6-2 or TRBV6-3; TRBD2 agrees at 10 bases. Germline CDR1 reads MNHEY; CDR2 reads SVGEGT. The CDR3 consists of 13 residues. V shed 5 bases, J shed 9 bases, and the junction held 4 bases outside the gene matches. The CDR3 sequence is CASSQLAGSEQFF. CDR3 bases: TGTGCCAGCAGTCAACTAGCGGGAAGTGAGCAGTTCTTC.

The rearrangement joins TRBV3-1 (or the pseudogene TRBV3-2) to TRBJ2-2, with 10 bases identical to TRBD1. CDR1 and CDR2 (germline): LGHDT, YNNKEL (reference sequence). The V gene end was trimmed by 5 bases and the J gene end by 5 bases; junction bases not matched to a gene: 5. The CDR3 has 15 amino acids. CDR3 amino acids: CASSRDRGRTGELFF. The CDR3 DNA is TGTGCCAGCAGCAGGGACAGGGGTAGGACCGGGGAGCTGTTTTTT.

The chain carries TRBV24-1 and TRBJ2-5, with D possibly being TRBD1 or TRBD2 (5 bases each). The CDR3 runs 11 residues. V gave up 12 bases and J gave up 8 bases, with 15 bases separating them. Germline CDR1 and CDR2: KGHDR and SFDVKD. The CDR3 DNA sequence: TGTGCCGCCGGGACCGCCCATACCCAGTACTTC. Translated: CAAGTAHTQYF.

The chain is built from TRBV4-1 and TRBJ1-1, with D uncertain. This CDR3 region has 16 residues. The V gene lost 0 bases and the J gene lost 0 bases, with 11 bases spanning the gap. CDR1 is MGHRA, CDR2 YSYEKL, per germline. This CDR3 is CASSQEWVGLNTEAFF. The DNA for the CDR3 is TGCGCCAGCAGCCAAGAGTGGGTGGGTCTGAACACTGAAGCTTTCTTT.

The J gene is TRBJ2-5, the V gene TRBV5-1, with a tentative D call TRBD1 (6 bases). This CDR3 region has 15 residues. V gave up 0 bases and J gave up 3 bases, with 12 bases separating them. Germline lookup yields CDR1 SGHRS and CDR2 YFSETQ. For the CDR3, the DNA is TGCGCCAGCAGCTTGGGACCGGGACAAGAAGAGACCCAGTACTTC. Translating it yields CASSLGPGQEETQYF.

The genes are TRBV5-4 and TRBJ2-2; TRBD1 agrees at 9 bases. Germline V lookup: CDR1 SGHNT, CDR2 YYREEE (reference sequence). The CDR3 has 17 residues. V shed 0 bases and J 6 bases; nucleotides not matched to a gene: 9. As DNA, the CDR3 is TGTGCCAGCAGCTTGGGAGTCCGGGACAGGGTATCCGGGGAGCTGTTTTTT. Translating it yields CASSLGVRDRVSGELFF.

This chain's CDR3 is CASSWGRVSGQDYEQYV. The CDR3 coding sequence is TGTGCCAGCAGCTGGGGCCGGGTGTCGGGACAGGACTACGAGCAGTACGTC. The rearrangement links TRBV5-7 to TRBJ2-7; 8 bases align to TRBD1. TRBV5-7 is an open reading frame whose function is uncertain. This CDR3 region has 17 residues. Trimming at V came to 3 bases and at J to 3 bases, leaving 14 bases not matched to a gene.

This clone was detected a few times. The genes are TRBV28 and TRBJ2-6; D is possibly TRBD1 or TRBD2 (5 bases each). Germline values: CDR1 MDHEN, CDR2 SYDVKM. V lost 7 bases, J lost 2 bases, and 18 bases lay in between. This CDR3 region has 17 residues. The CDR3 region is CASNGNAVGAGANVLTF. The DNA for the CDR3 is TGTGCCAGCAATGGTAATGCGGTGGGGGCTGGGGCCAACGTCCTGACTTTC.

This chain connects TRBV30 to TRBJ2-5; D unclear. In germline, CDR1 is GTSNPN, CDR2 SVGIG (reference sequence). There are 14 residues in the CDR3. Trimming shortened V by 0 bases and J by 4 bases, and 12 bases separated the two germline ends. The CDR3 here is CAWSVVVSGETQYF. In DNA, the CDR3 is TGTGCCTGGAGTGTCGTGGTGAGTGGAGAGACCCAGTACTTC.

J is TRBJ2-1 and V is TRBV2, with unresolved D. The CDR3 is 11 residues long. Trimming pared 5 bases from V and 6 bases from J, leaving 5 bases between. The V gene's germline CDR1 is SNHLY and CDR2 FYNNEI. CDR3 loop: CASSWRNEQFF. The DNA of the CDR3 is TGTGCCAGCAGTTGGCGCAATGAGCAGTTCTTC.

The V and J genes are TRBV5-8 and TRBJ1-2; D unresolved. CDR3 size: 11 residues. Germline assignment: CDR1 SGHTS and CDR2 YDEGEE. V lost 7 bases to trimming and J lost 6 bases, with 10 bases between them. The CDR3 coding sequence is TGTGCCAGCCAAAGGAGAGATGGCTACACCTTC. Its translation: CASQRRDGYTF.

Remarks on this clone: This sample also contains other DNA sequences that code for the same CDR3. V and J are TRBV6-5 and TRBJ2-2, with D possibly being TRBD1 (5 bases). CDR1 MNHEY and CDR2 SVGAGI come from the germline V gene. The CDR3 has 13 residues. The V and J ends lost 2 bases and 5 bases respectively, with 6 bases between them. The CDR3 DNA follows: TGTGCCAGCAGTTACAGGGGAACCGGGGAGCTGTTTTTT. It specifies CASSYRGTGELFF.

The chain carries TRBV19 and TRBJ1-4; D is undetermined. The ends were cut back, 5 bases at V and 8 bases at J, with 9 bases in the middle. The CDR3 length is 12 residues. Germline lookup yields CDR1 LNHDA and CDR2 SQIVND (reference sequence). CDR3 in DNA: TGTGCCAGTAGTCCCAAGGGAGAAAAACTGTTTTTT. Translated: CASSPKGEKLFF.